The clone carrying this T cell receptor beta chain was seen a handful of times. Its antigen is not known. Amplified TCR beta CDR3 regions came from RNA transcripts. First-round RT-PCR with HTBI primers amplified the TCR CDR3 region. TCRdb itself ran the multiplex PCR reads through MiXCR, one entry per CDR3 protein. Of over 400,000 distinct CDR3 sequences in the sample, roughly 22% were seen once. This entry comes from a study of T cells in Graves' hyperthyroidism and ophthalmopathy. Study in general: Peripheral blood was secured at the point of initial diagnosis, before any treatment. Regarding the study as a whole: Blood also carried most thyroid clonotypes expanded above 0.001.

Looked up from germline, CDR1 is LNHDA and CDR2 is SQIVND (reference sequence). The CDR3 length is 17 residues. The V segment lost 3 bases and the J segment 0 bases; nucleotides outside the gene matches: 7. Uncontrolled infections, other autoimmune diseases, pregnancy or lactation led to exclusion of patients. From more than 9.5 ml of fresh peripheral blood, PBMCs were isolated. The sample consisted of blood. The TCR sequence derives from a woman between 70 and 85 years old with Graves' ophthalmopathy. The V and J genes are TRBV19 and TRBJ2-2; 7 bases agree with TRBD2. DNA for the CDR3: TGTGCCAGTAGTATTACTAGCGTTGTCGCGAACACCGGGGAGCTGTTTTTT. It is translated as CASSITSVVANTGELFF.